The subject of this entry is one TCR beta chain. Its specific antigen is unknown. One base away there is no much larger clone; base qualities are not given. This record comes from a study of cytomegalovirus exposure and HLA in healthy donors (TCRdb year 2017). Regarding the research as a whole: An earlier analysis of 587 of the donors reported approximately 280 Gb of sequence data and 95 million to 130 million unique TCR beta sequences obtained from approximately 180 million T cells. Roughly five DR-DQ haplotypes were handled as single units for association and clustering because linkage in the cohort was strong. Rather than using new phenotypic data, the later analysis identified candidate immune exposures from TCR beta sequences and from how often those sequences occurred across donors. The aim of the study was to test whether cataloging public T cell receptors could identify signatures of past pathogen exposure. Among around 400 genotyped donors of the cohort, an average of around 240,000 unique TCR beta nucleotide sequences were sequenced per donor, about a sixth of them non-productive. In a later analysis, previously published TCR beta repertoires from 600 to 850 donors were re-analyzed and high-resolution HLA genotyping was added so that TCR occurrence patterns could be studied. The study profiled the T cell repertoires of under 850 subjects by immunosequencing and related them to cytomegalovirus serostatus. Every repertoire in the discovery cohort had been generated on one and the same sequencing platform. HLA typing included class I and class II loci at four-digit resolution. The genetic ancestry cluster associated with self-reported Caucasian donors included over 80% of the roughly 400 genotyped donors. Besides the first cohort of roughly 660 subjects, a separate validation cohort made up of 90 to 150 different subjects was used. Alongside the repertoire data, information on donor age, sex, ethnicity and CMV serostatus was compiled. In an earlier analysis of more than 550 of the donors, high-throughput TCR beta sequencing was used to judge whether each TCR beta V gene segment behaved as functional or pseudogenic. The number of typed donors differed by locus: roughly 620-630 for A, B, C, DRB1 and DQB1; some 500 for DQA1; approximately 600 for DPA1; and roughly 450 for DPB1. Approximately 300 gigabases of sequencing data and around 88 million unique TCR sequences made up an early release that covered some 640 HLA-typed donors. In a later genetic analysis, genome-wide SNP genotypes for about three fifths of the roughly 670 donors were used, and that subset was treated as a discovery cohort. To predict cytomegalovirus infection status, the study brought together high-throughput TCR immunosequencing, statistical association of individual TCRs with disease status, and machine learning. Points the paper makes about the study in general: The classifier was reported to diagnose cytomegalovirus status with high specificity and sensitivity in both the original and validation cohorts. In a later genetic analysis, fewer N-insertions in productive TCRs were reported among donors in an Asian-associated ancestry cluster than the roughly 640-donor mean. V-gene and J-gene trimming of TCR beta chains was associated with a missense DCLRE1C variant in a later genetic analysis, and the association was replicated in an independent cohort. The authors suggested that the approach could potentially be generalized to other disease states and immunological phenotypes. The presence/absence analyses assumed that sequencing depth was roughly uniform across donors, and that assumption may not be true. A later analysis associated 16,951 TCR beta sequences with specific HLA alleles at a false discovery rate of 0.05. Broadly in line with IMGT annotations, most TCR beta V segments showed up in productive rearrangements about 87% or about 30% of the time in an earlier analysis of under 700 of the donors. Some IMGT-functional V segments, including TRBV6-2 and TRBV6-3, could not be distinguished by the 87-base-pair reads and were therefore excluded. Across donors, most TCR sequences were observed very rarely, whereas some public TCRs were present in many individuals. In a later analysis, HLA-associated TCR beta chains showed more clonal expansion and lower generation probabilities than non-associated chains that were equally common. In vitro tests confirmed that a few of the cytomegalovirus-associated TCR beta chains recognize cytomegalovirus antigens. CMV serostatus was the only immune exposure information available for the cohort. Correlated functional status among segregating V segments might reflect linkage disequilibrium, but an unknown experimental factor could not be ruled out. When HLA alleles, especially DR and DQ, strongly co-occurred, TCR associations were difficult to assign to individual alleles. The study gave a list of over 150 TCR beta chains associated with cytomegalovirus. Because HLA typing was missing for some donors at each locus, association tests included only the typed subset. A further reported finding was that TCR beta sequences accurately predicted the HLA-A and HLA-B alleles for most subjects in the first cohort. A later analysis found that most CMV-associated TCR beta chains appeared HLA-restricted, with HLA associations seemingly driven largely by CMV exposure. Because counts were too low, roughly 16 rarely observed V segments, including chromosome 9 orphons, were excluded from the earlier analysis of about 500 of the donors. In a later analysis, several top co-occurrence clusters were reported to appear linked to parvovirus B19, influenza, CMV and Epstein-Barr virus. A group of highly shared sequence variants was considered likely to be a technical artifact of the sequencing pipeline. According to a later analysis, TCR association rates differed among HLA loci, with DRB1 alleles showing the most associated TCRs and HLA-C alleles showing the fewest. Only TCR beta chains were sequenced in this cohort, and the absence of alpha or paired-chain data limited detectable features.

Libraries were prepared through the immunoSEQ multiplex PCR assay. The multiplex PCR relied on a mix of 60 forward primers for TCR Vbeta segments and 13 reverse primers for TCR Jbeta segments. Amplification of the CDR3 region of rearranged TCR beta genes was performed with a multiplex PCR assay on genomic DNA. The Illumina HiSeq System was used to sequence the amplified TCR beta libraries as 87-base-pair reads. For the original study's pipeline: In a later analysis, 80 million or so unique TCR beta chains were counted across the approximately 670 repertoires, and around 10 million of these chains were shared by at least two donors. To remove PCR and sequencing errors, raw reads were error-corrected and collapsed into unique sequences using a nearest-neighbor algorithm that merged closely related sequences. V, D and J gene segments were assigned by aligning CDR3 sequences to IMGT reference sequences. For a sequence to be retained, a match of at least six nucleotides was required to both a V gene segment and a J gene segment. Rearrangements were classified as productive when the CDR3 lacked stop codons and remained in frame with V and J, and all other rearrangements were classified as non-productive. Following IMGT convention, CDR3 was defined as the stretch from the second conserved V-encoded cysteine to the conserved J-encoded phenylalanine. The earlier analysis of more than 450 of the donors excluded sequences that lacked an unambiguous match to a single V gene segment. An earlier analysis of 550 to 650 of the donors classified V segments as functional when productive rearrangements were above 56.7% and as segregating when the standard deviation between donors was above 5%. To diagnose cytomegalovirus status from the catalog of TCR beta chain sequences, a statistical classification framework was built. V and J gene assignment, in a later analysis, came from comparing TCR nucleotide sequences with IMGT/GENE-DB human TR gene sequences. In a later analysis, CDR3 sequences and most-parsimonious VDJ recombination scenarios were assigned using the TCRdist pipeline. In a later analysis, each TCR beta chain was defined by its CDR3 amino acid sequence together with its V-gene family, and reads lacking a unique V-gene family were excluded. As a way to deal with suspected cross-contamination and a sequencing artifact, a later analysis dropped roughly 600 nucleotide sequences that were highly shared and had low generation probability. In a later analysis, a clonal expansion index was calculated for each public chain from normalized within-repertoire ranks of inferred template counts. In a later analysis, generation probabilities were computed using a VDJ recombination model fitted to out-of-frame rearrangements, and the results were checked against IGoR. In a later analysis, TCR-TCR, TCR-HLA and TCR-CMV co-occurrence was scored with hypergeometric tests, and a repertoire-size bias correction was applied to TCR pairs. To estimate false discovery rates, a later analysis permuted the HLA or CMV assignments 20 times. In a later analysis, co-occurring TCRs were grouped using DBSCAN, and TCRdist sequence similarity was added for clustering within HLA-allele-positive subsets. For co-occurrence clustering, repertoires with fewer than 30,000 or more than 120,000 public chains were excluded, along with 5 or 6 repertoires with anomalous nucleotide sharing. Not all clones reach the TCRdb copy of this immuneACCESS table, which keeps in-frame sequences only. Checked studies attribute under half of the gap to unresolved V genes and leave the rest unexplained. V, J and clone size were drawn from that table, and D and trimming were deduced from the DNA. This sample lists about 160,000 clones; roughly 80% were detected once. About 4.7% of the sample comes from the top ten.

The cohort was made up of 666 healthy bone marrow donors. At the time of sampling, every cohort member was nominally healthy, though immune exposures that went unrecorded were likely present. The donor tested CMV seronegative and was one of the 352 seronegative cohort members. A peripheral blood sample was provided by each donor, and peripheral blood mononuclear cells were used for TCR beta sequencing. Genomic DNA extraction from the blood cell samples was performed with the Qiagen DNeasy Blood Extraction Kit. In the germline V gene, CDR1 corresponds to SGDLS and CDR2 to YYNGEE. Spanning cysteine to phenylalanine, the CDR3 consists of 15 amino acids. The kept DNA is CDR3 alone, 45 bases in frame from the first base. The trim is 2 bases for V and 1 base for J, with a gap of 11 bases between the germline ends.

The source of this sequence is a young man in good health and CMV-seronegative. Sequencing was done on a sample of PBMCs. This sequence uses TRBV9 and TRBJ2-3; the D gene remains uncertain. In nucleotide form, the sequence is TGTGCCAGCAGCGTTGGATTTACAGGCACAGATACGCAGTATTTT. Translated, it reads CASSVGFTGTDTQYF.